What follows are 26 T cell receptor beta chains derived from one specimen sequenced in a study of T cell repertoires in cytomegalovirus infection. These TCRs are of unknown antigen specificity. TCRdb redid the calling of the reads with MiXCR, one entry per CDR3 protein. The data hold roughly 730,000 distinct CDR3 sequences, with around a third observed a single time. The sequencing here drew on cultured PBMCs, taken from culture after CMV antigen stimulation. These receptors all stem from a human donor in good health (CMV status not recorded). Some clones in this sample may be carry-over from other donors' samples.

This clonotype showed up just a few times. V and J are TRBV6-1 and TRBJ2-5; 7 nucleotides agree with TRBD1. The CDR3 sequence is 16 residues long. J lost 2 bases, V lost 7 bases, and 13 bases had no gene match. Per germline, CDR1 MNHNS and CDR2 SASEGT. The CDR3 sequence: CASIWMDRSRQETQYF. Here the CDR3 DNA reads TGTGCCAGCATCTGGATGGACAGGTCTAGGCAAGAGACCCAGTACTTC.

V is TRBV27 and J is TRBJ2-1; D uncertain. Germline assignment: CDR1 MNHEY and CDR2 SMNVEV (reference sequence). This CDR3 region has 12 residues. V shed 8 bases and J shed 8 bases, with 13 bases lying between them. Written as DNA, the CDR3 is TGTGCCAGCTTTGCGGCGTCGTATGAGCAGTTCTTC. This translates into CASFAASYEQFF.

CDR3 amino acids: CASGLVTGQSRNEQFF. The CDR3 nucleotides are TGTGCTAGTGGTTTGGTAACGGGACAGAGCCGCAATGAGCAGTTCTTC. The V gene is TRBV12-5, the J gene TRBJ2-1; 7 bases match TRBD1. The trim removed 0 bases at V and 6 bases at J, leaving 8 bases unmatched. The CDR3 has 16 amino acids. Germline assignment: CDR1 LGHNT and CDR2 FRNRAP. Drawing the rest from reference TRBV12-5 and TRBJ2-1, the complete variable domain is DARVTQTPRHKVTEMGQEVTMRCQPILGHNTVFWYRQTMMQGLELLAYFRNRAPLDDSGMPKDRFSAEMPDATLATLKIQPSEPRDSAVYFCASGLVTGQSRNEQFFGPGTRLTVL.

This clonotype was seen a handful of times. The chain joins TRBV5-1 to TRBJ1-1; the match to TRBD1 covers 11 bases. Trimming took 4 bases from V and 0 from J; bases not matched to a gene: 5. This CDR3 contains 16 residues. Germline V CDR1 and CDR2: SGHRS, YFSETQ. In DNA form, the CDR3 reads TGCGCCAGCAGCCCCGGGACAGGGGGAGTGAACACTGAAGCTTTCTTT. Translating it yields CASSPGTGGVNTEAFF.

The V call is TRBV20-1, the J call TRBJ2-7, with D unclear. The V and J ends lost 3 bases and 1 base respectively, with 7 bases between them. The CDR3 totals 12 residues. The germline V gene has CDR1 DFQATT and CDR2 SNEGSKA (reference sequence). The DNA for the CDR3 is TGCAGTGCTAGTTCAAGGTCCTACGAGCAGTACTTC. Translated: CSASSRSYEQYF.

This clonotype was seen only a few times. This rearrangement joins TRBV4-2 to TRBJ1-6, with TRBD1 identical over 9 bases. The CDR3 is 19 residues long. V dropped 3 bases and J dropped 4; count of bases not matched to a gene: 13. CDR1 and CDR2 from the germline V gene are LGHNA and YNFKEQ. This chain's CDR3 is CASSQSRRGQGGYNSPLHF. As DNA, the CDR3 is TGTGCCAGCAGCCAGTCGCGTCGGGGACAGGGTGGTTATAATTCACCCCTCCACTTT.

This clonotype was observed at least ten times. The chain employs TRBV7-2 and TRBJ2-5, with D perhaps TRBD1 (7 bases). V gave up 2 bases and J gave up 7 bases, with 17 bases separating them. This CDR3 is built from 15 residues. CDR1 is SGHTA and CDR2 is FQGNSA in the germline V gene. The DNA of the CDR3 is TGTGCCAGCAGCTTAACGAGGGAGGCAGGGGGGACCCAGTACTTC. This gives the protein CASSLTREAGGTQYF.

The CDR3 DNA follows: TGTGCCAGCTCACCGGACAGGGTCTCTTCTGGGGCCAACGTCCTGACTTTC. Translating it yields CASSPDRVSSGANVLTF. This chain connects TRBV18 to TRBJ2-6, with 8 positions matching TRBD1. CDR3 length: 17 residues. J gave up 1 base and V 3 bases, and 5 bases lay outside the gene matches. Germline CDR1 and CDR2: KGHSH and LQKENI.

This rearrangement joins TRBV7-2 to TRBJ1-2, with 8 bases identical to TRBD1. This CDR3 has 16 residues. Germline lookup yields CDR1 SGHTA and CDR2 FQGNSA. V dropped 5 bases and J dropped 2; count of bases not matched to a gene: 10. The CDR3 DNA reads TGTGCCAGCAGCAGAACGGGACAGGCGGGAAACTATGGCTACACCTTC. This encodes CASSRTGQAGNYGYTF.

This clonotype was recorded a few times. This sequence joins TRBV5-6 and TRBJ2-1; the match to TRBD2 covers 7 bases. The CDR3 runs 16 residues. Losses at the gene ends were 4 bases for V and 5 bases for J; bases not matched to a gene: 12. Looked up from germline, CDR1 is SGHDT and CDR2 is YYEEEE. The CDR3 loop reads CASSPYLRAGDNEQFF. In DNA form, the CDR3 reads TGTGCCAGCAGCCCCTACCTAAGGGCGGGAGACAATGAGCAGTTCTTC.

This rearrangement joins TRBV7-6 to TRBJ1-1; a possible D gene is TRBD1 (5 bases). This CDR3 has 16 residues. Trimming pared 6 bases from V and 5 bases from J, leaving 22 bases between. The germline V gene encodes CDR1 SGHVS and CDR2 FNYEAQ. CDR3 DNA: TGTGCCAGCAGTTTAAACCCGACTGGGGCGGGTACTGAAGCTTTCTTT. It is translated as CASSLNPTGAGTEAFF.

This clonotype occurred a few times. This sequence joins TRBV11-2 and TRBJ2-7; 14 bases match TRBD2. After removal of 4 bases from V and 3 bases from J, the junction contained 11 bases not matched to a gene. The CDR3 spans 18 residues. CDR1 and CDR2 (germline): SGHAT, FQNNGV. The CDR3 loop reads CASSSRGLAGGFNYEQYF. Here the CDR3 DNA reads TGTGCCAGCAGCTCCCGAGGACTAGCGGGAGGCTTCAACTACGAGCAGTACTTC.

V usage is TRBV11-2 and J usage is TRBJ2-2, with 11 bases lining up with TRBD2. The germline V gene encodes CDR1 SGHAT and CDR2 FQNNGV. The CDR3 is made up of 16 amino acids. With V trimmed by 4 bases and J by 4 bases, 5 bases remained unmatched. The CDR3 nucleotides read TGTGCCAGCAGCTCCAGACTAGCGGGATTCACCGGGGAGCTGTTTTTT. Protein: CASSSRLAGFTGELFF.

The chain joins TRBV19 to TRBJ1-2, with D uncertain. Per the germline V gene, CDR1 is LNHDA and CDR2 is SQIVND (reference sequence). The CDR3 totals 18 residues. Trimming took off 3 bases at V and 3 bases at J, with 23 bases between the two ends. Here the CDR3 reads CASSMVSTGPPADYGYTF. CDR3 bases: TGTGCCAGTAGTATGGTCTCGACCGGGCCCCCTGCGGACTATGGCTACACCTTC.

This clonotype showed up just once. The chain employs TRBV10-3 and TRBJ2-7; 7 bases align to TRBD1. CDR3 length: 14 amino acids. CDR1 ENHRY and CDR2 SYGVKD come from the germline V gene. Losses at the gene ends were 6 bases for V and 3 bases for J; bases not matched to a gene: 8. The CDR3: CAIRGGTADYEQYF. The CDR3 nucleotides are TGTGCCATCAGAGGTGGGACAGCTGACTACGAGCAGTACTTC.

This clonotype was recorded a few times. The rearrangement joins TRBV6-1 to TRBJ2-1, with 11 bases identical to TRBD2. CDR1 is MNHNS and CDR2 is SASEGT in the germline V gene. CDR3 length: 15 amino acids. The J segment lost 5 bases and the V segment lost 5 bases, leaving 5 bases of the junction unmatched. The CDR3 DNA is TGTGCCAGCAGTCGTGGGACTAGCGGAGACAATGAGCAGTTCTTC. Amino acids: CASSRGTSGDNEQFF.

This clonotype has ten or more counts. The chain is built from TRBV7-2 and TRBJ1-1; D is undetermined. Germline CDR1 SGHTA, CDR2 FQGNSA. The germline V and J ends were trimmed by 5 bases and 7 bases, with 17 bases remaining between them. The CDR3 loop spans 14 amino acids. CDR3 region: CASSRAAGEREAFF. The DNA for the CDR3 is TGTGCCAGCAGCCGGGCGGCGGGAGAACGTGAAGCTTTCTTT.

This clonotype showed up just a few times. V gene TRBV7-9 combines with J gene TRBJ2-5, with D perhaps given as TRBD1 or TRBD2 (5 bases each). V lost 1 base and J 5 bases, leaving 14 bases between the germline ends. The CDR3 has 15 amino acids. Germline-derived CDR1 and CDR2 are SEHNR and FQNEAQ (reference sequence). The CDR3 DNA reads TGTGCCAGCAGCTTAGAGTCACGGGGCAGGGAGACCCAGTACTTC. Translated: CASSLESRGRETQYF.

This clonotype was picked up many times. The rearrangement uses TRBV7-2 and TRBJ2-2; 8 bases map to TRBD1. The CDR3 totals 14 residues. Looked up from germline, CDR1 is SGHTA and CDR2 is FQGNSA. J gave up 3 bases and V 10 bases, and 7 bases lay outside the gene matches. This CDR3 reads CATSGGPDTGELFF. As DNA, the CDR3 is TGTGCCACCTCAGGGGGCCCTGACACCGGGGAGCTGTTTTTT.

The chain carries TRBV29-1 and TRBJ2-7; D may match TRBD1 or TRBD2 (5 bases each). V dropped 0 bases and J dropped 2 bases, with 20 bases sitting between them. Germline CDR1 is SQVTM and CDR2 is ANQGSEA. This CDR3 contains 17 residues. The CDR3 reads CSVEDGTRVGPPYEQYF. The CDR3, as DNA: TGCAGCGTTGAAGATGGGACCCGGGTGGGCCCCCCCTACGAGCAGTACTTC.

The chain links TRBV4-1 to TRBJ1-3; no definite D call. The CDR3 has 16 amino acids. The ends were cut back, 2 bases at V and 0 bases at J, with 11 bases in the middle. Germline V gives CDR1 MGHRA, CDR2 YSYEKL. The CDR3 DNA is TGCGCCAGCAGCCAACCTTCGAGGGACTCTGGAAACACCATATATTTT. Translation gives CASSQPSRDSGNTIYF.

This clonotype was seen a handful of times. This sequence joins TRBV7-8 and TRBJ2-1, with 7 positions matching TRBD2. Trimming at V came to 0 bases and at J to 7 bases, leaving 12 bases not matched to a gene. There are 17 residues in the CDR3. CDR1 is SGHVS, CDR2 FQNEAQ, per germline. The CDR3 here is CASSLARVGGPRNEQFF. The CDR3 nucleotides are TGTGCCAGCAGCTTAGCGCGGGTGGGAGGGCCGAGGAATGAGCAGTTCTTC.

The chain employs TRBV24-1 and TRBJ2-1, with 8 bases lining up with TRBD2. This CDR3 spans 15 amino acids. J lost 8 bases, V lost 4 bases, and 9 bases had no gene match. Germline V lookup: CDR1 KGHDR, CDR2 SFDVKD. CDR3 sequence (DNA): TGTGCCACCAGTGACCCAAGCGGGAGTTGGGATGAGCAGTTCTTC. It translates to CATSDPSGSWDEQFF.

The V gene is TRBV20-1, the J gene TRBJ2-4; D is undetermined. In germline, CDR1 is DFQATT, CDR2 SNEGSKA (reference sequence). The CDR3 contains 14 residues. Trimming stripped 2 bases from V and 5 bases from J, with 13 bases between. The CDR3: CSARLLSGENIQYF. DNA for the CDR3: TGCAGTGCTAGACTTCTCTCGGGTGAAAACATTCAGTACTTC.

This chain joins TRBV12-3 or TRBV12-4 and TRBJ1-1; TRBD1 matches at 10 bases. CDR3 length: 17 amino acids. The V segment lost 5 bases and the J segment 7 bases; nucleotides outside the gene matches: 16. The CDR3 spells CASSLLPGQGGIDEAFF. The CDR3 region has the DNA TGTGCCAGCAGTCTTCTCCCTGGACAGGGGGGCATAGATGAAGCTTTCTTT.

V and J are TRBV5-8 and TRBJ1-4; D gene unclear. The V gene's germline CDR1 is SGHTS and CDR2 YDEGEE. The CDR3 totals 14 residues. V lost 0 bases to trimming and J lost 8 bases, with 11 bases between them. CDR3 nucleotide sequence: TGTGCCAGCAGCTTGGTAGGGCGTCAAGAAAAACTGTTTTTT. As protein: CASSLVGRQEKLFF.